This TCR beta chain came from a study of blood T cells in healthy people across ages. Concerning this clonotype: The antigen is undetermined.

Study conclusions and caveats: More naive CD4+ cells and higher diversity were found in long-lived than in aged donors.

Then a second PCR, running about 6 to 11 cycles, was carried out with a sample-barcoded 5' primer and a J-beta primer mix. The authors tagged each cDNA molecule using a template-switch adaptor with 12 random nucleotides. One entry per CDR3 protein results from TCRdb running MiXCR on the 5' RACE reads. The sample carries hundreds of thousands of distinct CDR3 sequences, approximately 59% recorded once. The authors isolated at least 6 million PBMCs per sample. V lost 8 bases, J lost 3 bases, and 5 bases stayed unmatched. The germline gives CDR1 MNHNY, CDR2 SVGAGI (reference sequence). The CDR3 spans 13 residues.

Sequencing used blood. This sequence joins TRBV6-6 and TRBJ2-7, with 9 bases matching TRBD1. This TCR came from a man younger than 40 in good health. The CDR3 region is CASAGTGHYEQYF. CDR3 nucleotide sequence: TGTGCCAGCGCCGGGACAGGGCACTACGAGCAGTACTTC.